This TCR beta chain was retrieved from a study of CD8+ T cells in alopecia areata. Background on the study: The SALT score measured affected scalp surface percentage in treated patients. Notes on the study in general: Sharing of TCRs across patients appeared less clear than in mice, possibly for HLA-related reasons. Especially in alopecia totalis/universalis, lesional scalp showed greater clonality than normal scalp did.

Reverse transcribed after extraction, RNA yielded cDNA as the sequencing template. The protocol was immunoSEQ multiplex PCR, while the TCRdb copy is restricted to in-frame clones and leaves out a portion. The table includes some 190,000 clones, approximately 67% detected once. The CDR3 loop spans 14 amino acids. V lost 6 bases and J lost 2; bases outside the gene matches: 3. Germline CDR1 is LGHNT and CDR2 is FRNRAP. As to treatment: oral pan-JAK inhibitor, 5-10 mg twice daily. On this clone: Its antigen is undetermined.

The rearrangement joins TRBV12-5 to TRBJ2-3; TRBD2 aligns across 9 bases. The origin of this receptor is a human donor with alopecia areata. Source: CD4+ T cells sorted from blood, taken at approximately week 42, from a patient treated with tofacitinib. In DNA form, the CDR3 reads TGTGCTAGTGGACCGGGACTAGCCACAGATACGCAGTATTTT. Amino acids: CASGPGLATDTQYF.